These 30 T cell receptor beta chains originate from one sample sequenced in a study of blood T cell repertoires in COVID-19. The repertoire was sequenced with immunoSEQ multiplex PCR; TCRdb's copy has only in-frame clones and lacks some. The data contain roughly 380,000 clones, over 75% of them seen just once; the ten biggest clones take up 2.5% to 3%. Specimen: PBMCs or T cells enriched from blood (not recorded which). The receptors here all came from a woman between 25 and 40 years old who had recovered from COVID-19.

The CDR3 DNA reads TGTGCCAGCTACTCAAGACAGGGGGGAACAGAGACCCAGTACTTC. It codes for CASYSRQGGTETQYF. The chain uses TRBV13 and TRBJ2-5; 9 bases fit TRBD1. V was clipped by 8 bases and J by 4 bases; unmatched bases: 11. The length of the CDR3 is 15 residues. The germline V gene has CDR1 PRHDT and CDR2 FYEKMQ (reference sequence).

The chain joins TRBV28 to TRBJ2-7; TRBD2 aligns across 10 bases. J lost 4 bases, V lost 7 bases, and 7 bases had no gene match. The CDR3 covers 14 residues. Germline values: CDR1 MDHEN, CDR2 SYDVKM. The CDR3 protein is CASTLSGRGYEQYF. In DNA form, the CDR3 reads TGTGCCAGCACCTTAAGCGGGAGGGGGTACGAGCAGTACTTC.

The genes are TRBV10-3 and TRBJ1-5; unclear D gene. This CDR3 is built from 14 residues. Germline V gene lookup returns CDR1 ENHRY and CDR2 SYGVKD. The V end lost 0 bases, the J end lost 7 bases, and 10 bases lay between the germline ends. The CDR3 spells CAISESGNSQPQHF. The CDR3 DNA reads TGTGCCATCAGTGAGTCGGGTAATAGCCAGCCCCAGCATTTT.

The chain recombines TRBV18 with TRBJ1-1; TRBD1 matches at 7 bases. Germline V CDR1 and CDR2: KGHSH, LQKENI. CDR3 size: 17 residues. The junction had 11 bases not matched to a gene; V was cut back by 4 bases and J by 0 bases. The CDR3 DNA sequence: TGTGCCAGCTCACTAAAACGGGGGACAGACATGAACACTGAAGCTTTCTTT. It yields the protein CASSLKRGTDMNTEAFF.

The chain uses TRBV19 and TRBJ1-2; 8 bases match TRBD1. The length of the CDR3 is 15 residues. The germline V gene has CDR1 LNHDA and CDR2 SQIVND (reference sequence). The V segment lost 2 bases and the J segment 8 bases; nucleotides outside the gene matches: 10. The DNA for the CDR3 is TGTGCCAGTAGTATAACCCTCGGACAGGGCGACGGCTACACCTTC. Protein product: CASSITLGQGDGYTF.

V gene TRBV5-6 combines with J gene TRBJ1-5; no definite D call. This CDR3 has 14 residues. With 0 bases removed from V and 2 bases from J, the gap between germline ends came to 6 bases. Germline V lookup: CDR1 SGHDT, CDR2 YYEEEE. CDR3 region: CASSLGAGNQPQHF. For the CDR3, the DNA is TGTGCCAGCAGCTTGGGGGCCGGCAATCAGCCCCAGCATTTT. Full variable domain (rest looked up from reference TRBV5-6 and TRBJ1-5): DAGVTQSPTHLIKTRGQQVTLRCSPKSGHDTVSWYQQALGQGPQFIFQYYEEEERQRGNFPDRFSGHQFPNYSSELNVNALLLGDSALYLCASSLGAGNQPQHFGDGTRLSIL.

The gene calls are TRBV2 and TRBJ2-7, with 10 bases lining up with TRBD2. The V gene's germline CDR1 is SNHLY and CDR2 FYNNEI. With V trimmed by 6 bases and J by 5 bases, 7 bases remained unmatched. This CDR3 region has 14 residues. The CDR3 region has the DNA TGTGCCAGCAGGGAGCCGGGACTAGCGAACGAGCAGTACTTC. It codes for CASREPGLANEQYF.

The V gene is TRBV9, the J gene TRBJ2-2; 9 bases map to TRBD2. The V and J ends lost 3 bases and 4 bases, in that order; junction bases with no gene match: 7. This CDR3 region has 16 residues. Germline V gene sequence: CDR1 SGDLS, CDR2 YYNGEE. CDR3 sequence (DNA): TGTGCCAGCAGCGCCTCGGGACTAGCAACCACCGGGGAGCTGTTTTTT. This gives the protein CASSASGLATTGELFF.

The chain carries TRBV5-1 and TRBJ2-7; 7 bases align to TRBD1. V trimming: 0 bases; J trimming: 3 bases; junction bases outside the gene matches: 6. CDR1 and CDR2 (germline): SGHRS, YFSETQ. The CDR3 has 15 residues. CDR3 sequence (DNA): TGCGCCAGCAGCTTGGAGGGGACAGTCGTCTACGAGCAGTACTTC. Its protein is CASSLEGTVVYEQYF.

The chain joins TRBV28 to TRBJ2-7; perhaps TRBD1 as D (5 bases). This CDR3 comprises 14 residues. Trimming took 5 bases from V and 2 from J, leaving 13 bases between them. The germline V gene has CDR1 MDHEN and CDR2 SYDVKM. The CDR3 DNA is TGTGCCAGCAGTCTTCAGGGTTACGCCTACGAGCAGTACTTC. Translating gives CASSLQGYAYEQYF.

The chain links TRBV24-1 to TRBJ2-3; D perhaps matches TRBD1 (5 bases). The germline gives CDR1 KGHDR, CDR2 SFDVKD. V was shortened by 2 bases and J by 3 bases, with 14 bases between the two germline ends. This CDR3 comprises 16 residues. The CDR3 spells CATSDSRRGVTDTQYF. For the CDR3, the DNA is TGTGCCACCAGTGATTCGAGAAGGGGTGTGACAGATACGCAGTATTTT.

J is TRBJ1-5 and V is TRBV4-1, with a weak D call TRBD1 (5 bases). V lost 3 bases to trimming and J lost 4 bases, with 13 bases between them. The CDR3 totals 15 residues. Looked up from germline, CDR1 is MGHRA and CDR2 is YSYEKL. In DNA form, the CDR3 reads TGCGCCAGCAGCCATGGGGGTGGGGGGAATCAGCCCCAGCATTTT. Translated, it gives CASSHGGGGNQPQHF.

This rearrangement joins TRBV6-1 to TRBJ2-5, with 7 bases matching TRBD1. Looked up from germline, CDR1 is MNHNS and CDR2 is SASEGT. The CDR3 covers 15 residues. V lost 5 bases to trimming and J lost 2 bases; unmatched junction nucleotides: 8. CDR3 bases: TGTGCCAGCAGTTCCCGGGACAGACAGCAAGAGACCCAGTACTTC. Amino acid sequence: CASSSRDRQQETQYF.

The chain uses TRBV6-4 and TRBJ1-1; 8 bases map to TRBD1. Germline CDR1 reads MRHNA; CDR2 reads SNTAGT. V dropped 7 bases and J dropped 3; count of bases not matched to a gene: 7. This CDR3 contains 14 residues. The CDR3 is CASKQGVPYTEAFF. The CDR3 nucleotides are TGTGCCAGCAAACAGGGGGTGCCCTACACTGAAGCTTTCTTT.

The V and J genes are TRBV29-1 and TRBJ2-7; TRBD2 matches 12 bases. V was clipped by 6 bases and J by 4 bases; unmatched bases: 4. The CDR3 sequence is 13 residues long. In germline, CDR1 is SQVTM, CDR2 ANQGSEA. CDR3: CSVKLAGGYEQYF. For the CDR3, the DNA is TGCAGCGTGAAACTAGCGGGAGGTTACGAGCAGTACTTC.

The J gene is TRBJ2-3, the V gene TRBV15; 9 bases line up with TRBD1. V shed 8 bases, J shed 0 bases, and the junction held 12 bases outside the gene matches. The CDR3 sequence is 17 residues long. CDR1 is LNHNV, CDR2 YYDKDF, per germline (reference sequence). CDR3 DNA sequence: TGTGCCACCCCACCCTCGGACAGGGGCACTAGCACAGATACGCAGTATTTT. Amino acids: CATPPSDRGTSTDTQYF.

The chain joins TRBV10-3 to TRBJ2-1, with D possibly being TRBD1 (5 bases). There are 15 residues in the CDR3. Trimming pared 3 bases from V and 0 bases from J, leaving 9 bases between. Germline assignment: CDR1 ENHRY and CDR2 SYGVKD. The CDR3 bases are TGTGCCATCAGTGATGGACAAAGCTCCTACAATGAGCAGTTCTTC. This gives the protein CAISDGQSSYNEQFF.

V and J are TRBV11-3 and TRBJ1-6; D gene unclear. Looked up from germline, CDR1 is SGHNT and CDR2 is YENEEA. The CDR3 runs to 13 residues. With 1 base removed from V and 9 bases from J, the gap between germline ends came to 7 bases. The CDR3 loop is CASSLVTGSPLHF. The CDR3 region has the DNA TGTGCCAGCAGCTTAGTGACGGGTTCACCCCTCCACTTT. Based on the CDR3 plus reference TRBV11-3 and TRBJ1-6, the full variable domain is EAGVVQSPRYKIIEKKQPVAFWCNPISGHNTLYWYLQNLGQGPELLIRYENEEAVDDSQLPKDRFSAERLKGVDSTLKIQPAELGDSAVYLCASSLVTGSPLHFGNGTRLTVT.

The chain recombines TRBV27 with TRBJ1-2, with 10 nucleotides matching TRBD1. Trimming cost V 4 bases and J 4 bases; bases outside gene matches: 6. There are 15 residues in the CDR3. CDR1 is MNHEY, CDR2 SMNVEV, per germline (reference sequence). CDR3 nucleotide sequence: TGTGCCAGCAGTTGGGGACAGGGGCCCTCCTATGGCTACACCTTC. Its translation is CASSWGQGPSYGYTF.

This clone was detected only once. The chain is built from TRBV18 and TRBJ1-5, with TRBD1 matching 8 bases. Germline V lookup: CDR1 KGHSH, CDR2 LQKENI. The CDR3 runs 17 residues. V lost 1 base, J lost 5 bases, and 10 bases stayed unmatched. The chain's CDR3 is CASSPRFGQGIDQPQHF. DNA of the CDR3: TGTGCCAGCTCACCACGGTTTGGACAGGGCATTGATCAGCCCCAGCATTTT.

This clone was seen a handful of times. The chain is built from TRBV15 and TRBJ2-1; D uncertain. Trimming removed 3 bases from V and 3 bases from J, with 9 bases in between. Per the germline V gene, CDR1 is LNHNV and CDR2 is YYDKDF (reference sequence). The CDR3 is 14 residues long. The CDR3 sequence is CATSRIQDYNEQFF. CDR3 DNA: TGTGCCACCAGCAGGATTCAGGACTACAATGAGCAGTTCTTC. Full variable domain (remainder filled in from reference TRBV15 and TRBJ2-1): DAMVIQNPRYQVTQFGKPVTLSCSQTLNHNVMYWYQQKSSQAPKLLFHYYDKDFNNEADTPDNFQSRRPNTSFCFLDIRSPGLGDTAMYLCATSRIQDYNEQFFGPGTRLTVL.

J is TRBJ2-2 and V is TRBV15; D unresolved. This CDR3 is built from 18 residues. V lost 0 bases and J lost 0, with 14 bases in between. Germline V gene lookup returns CDR1 LNHNV and CDR2 YYDKDF (reference sequence). The chain's CDR3 is CATSRDHRELTNTGELFF. DNA for the CDR3: TGTGCCACCAGCAGAGATCACCGTGAACTGACGAACACCGGGGAGCTGTTTTTT.

V gene TRBV20-1 combines with J gene TRBJ2-7; perhaps TRBD2 as D (6 bases). The CDR3 consists of 10 residues. Looked up from germline, CDR1 is DFQATT and CDR2 is SNEGSKA (reference sequence). V was cut by 3 bases and J by 8 bases, with 8 bases left in between. CDR3 sequence (DNA): TGCAGTGCTAGCGGAGGGCAGCAGTACTTC. Amino acid sequence: CSASGGQQYF.

The CDR3 region is CASSRGQGAHGYTF. For the CDR3, the DNA is TGTGCCAGCAGCCGCGGACAGGGGGCGCATGGCTACACCTTC. The V gene is TRBV7-2, the J gene TRBJ1-2; 11 positions match TRBD1. With 5 bases clipped from V and 6 bases from J, the junction kept 5 bases outside the gene matches. CDR3 length equals 14 residues. CDR1 and CDR2 (germline): SGHTA, FQGNSA.

J is TRBJ1-2 and V is TRBV19; D is unclear. Germline CDR1 is LNHDA and CDR2 is SQIVND (reference sequence). The CDR3 is made up of 15 amino acids. The ends were cut back, 5 bases at V and 0 bases at J, with 13 bases in the middle. The DNA of the CDR3 is TGTGCCAGTAGTCCGGGGTGGGATACTAACTATGGCTACACCTTC. Amino acid sequence: CASSPGWDTNYGYTF.

The table lists this clone with a few counts. The V gene is TRBV29-1, the J gene TRBJ1-2, with 8 bases that match TRBD1. From germline, CDR1 is SQVTM and CDR2 ANQGSEA. Germline trimming cut 6 bases from V and 5 bases from J; bases unmatched to any gene: 14. The CDR3 loop spans 15 amino acids. CDR3 DNA: TGCAGCGTGACAGGGGTGAAAATCAACCCTTATGGCTACACCTTC. Its protein product is CSVTGVKINPYGYTF.

This chain links TRBV5-1 with TRBJ2-7, with D perhaps TRBD2 (6 bases). V was trimmed by 5 bases and J by 3 bases, leaving 15 bases between them. The length of the CDR3 is 14 residues. Germline CDR1 and CDR2: SGHRS and YFSETQ. The CDR3: CASSLRDSNYEQYF. In DNA, the CDR3 is TGCGCCAGCAGTCTGCGGGACTCCAACTACGAGCAGTACTTC.

The V and J genes are TRBV3-1 (or the pseudogene TRBV3-2) and TRBJ2-2, with TRBD2 identical over 13 bases. CDR1 and CDR2 (germline): LGHDT, YNNKEL (reference sequence). Unmatched junction bases numbered 6, after V lost 0 bases and J lost 8 bases. The CDR3 is 17 amino acids. DNA for the CDR3: TGTGCCAGCAGCCAAGACAGGACTAGCGGGAGCGGTGGGGAGCTGTTTTTT. Translating gives CASSQDRTSGSGGELFF.

This chain connects TRBV9 to TRBJ1-1, with 7 bases aligning to TRBD1. CDR1 SGDLS and CDR2 YYNGEE come from the germline V gene. The CDR3 is 13 residues long. V gave up 3 bases and J gave up 5 bases; unmatched junction bases: 4. The CDR3 protein is CASSGRQGTEAFF. CDR3 DNA: TGTGCCAGCAGCGGACGACAGGGAACTGAAGCTTTCTTT.

The chain employs TRBV7-6 and TRBJ2-1, with TRBD2 identical over 10 bases. CDR1 is SGHVS, CDR2 FNYEAQ, per germline. This CDR3 region has 20 residues. After removal of 0 bases from V and 3 bases from J, the junction contained 14 bases not matched to a gene. The CDR3 loop is CASSLARTSGRVNYYNEQFF. DNA for the CDR3: TGTGCCAGCAGCTTAGCGCGGACTAGCGGACGCGTCAACTACTACAATGAGCAGTTCTTC. Supplemented by reference TRBV7-6 and TRBJ2-1, the full variable domain reads GAGVSQSPRYKVTKRGQDVALRCDPISGHVSLYWYRQALGQGPEFLTYFNYEAQQDKSGLPNDRFSAERPEGSISTLTIQRTEQRDSAMYRCASSLARTSGRVNYYNEQFFGPGTRLTVL.